Below are 31 T cell receptor beta chains sequenced from a single sample in a study of Graves' ophthalmopathy and Graves' hyperthyroidism. CDR3 regions of TCR beta were amplified from RNA transcripts. Amplification began with first-round RT-PCR using HTBI primers, then second-round multiplex PCR was performed. TCRdb fed the multiplex PCR reads into MiXCR, producing one record per CDR3 protein. Of around 1,200,000 distinct CDR3 sequences in the sample, about 36% are singletons; the top ten hold 11%. The sequenced sample was peripheral blood or thyroid tissue (not recorded which). The origin of the receptors is an adult man with Graves' hyperthyroidism.

The chain recombines TRBV7-2 with TRBJ1-5; D is undetermined. This CDR3 region has 15 residues. With 2 bases removed from V and 3 bases from J, the gap between germline ends came to 11 bases. Germline CDR1 is SGHTA and CDR2 is FQGNSA. The CDR3 here is CASSLWAGNNQPQHF. The CDR3 nucleotides are TGTGCCAGCAGCTTATGGGCAGGCAACAATCAGCCCCAGCATTTT.

This clonotype was found many times. J is TRBJ2-2 and V is TRBV10-1, with TRBD1 matching 8 bases. This CDR3 contains 16 residues. The J segment lost 6 bases and the V segment lost 6 bases, leaving 12 bases of the junction unmatched. Germline V lookup: CDR1 WNHNN, CDR2 SYGVQD (reference sequence). CDR3 amino acids: CASSEDRAELAGELFF. The CDR3 nucleotides are TGCGCCAGCAGCGAGGACAGGGCTGAACTCGCCGGGGAGCTGTTTTTT.

This clonotype was seen a handful of times. The chain uses TRBV5-1 and TRBJ1-5; D gene unclear. There are 15 residues in the CDR3. The V gene's germline CDR1 is SGHRS and CDR2 YFSETQ. Trimming removed 0 bases from V and 1 base from J, with 8 bases in between. In DNA, the CDR3 is TGCGCCAGCAGCTTGGCTCGACGGAGCAATCAGCCCCAGCATTTT. As protein: CASSLARRSNQPQHF.

V and J are TRBV10-3 and TRBJ2-5; 15 positions match TRBD2. Germline CDR1 ENHRY, CDR2 SYGVKD. Trimming took 6 bases from V and 5 from J; bases not matched to a gene: 4. The CDR3 is made up of 15 amino acids. The chain's CDR3 is CAISGLAGGWETQYF. The CDR3 bases are TGTGCCATCAGCGGACTAGCGGGAGGGTGGGAGACCCAGTACTTC.

This clonotype was recorded at least ten times. The genes are TRBV29-1 and TRBJ2-2; a weak D match, TRBD2 (5 bases). V was pared by 6 bases and J by 5 bases, with 16 bases between. The CDR3 runs to 14 residues. Germline assignment: CDR1 SQVTM and CDR2 ANQGSEA. The CDR3 bases are TGCAGCGTAACCGAGGAGGTATTAACCGGGGAGCTGTTTTTT. Translating gives CSVTEEVLTGELFF.

This clonotype was recorded many times. This rearrangement joins TRBV7-6 to TRBJ2-6; D is perhaps TRBD1 or TRBD2 (5 bases each). The CDR3 is made up of 15 amino acids. V shed 4 bases and J shed 6 bases, with 13 bases lying between them. CDR1 is SGHVS, CDR2 FNYEAQ, per germline. The CDR3 loop reads CASSSGTGMANVLTF. CDR3 nucleotides: TGTGCCAGCAGCTCCGGGACGGGGATGGCCAACGTCCTGACTTTC.

This chain's CDR3 is CASSSQGIGETQYF. The CDR3 coding sequence is TGTGCCAGCAGCTCCCAGGGAATAGGGGAGACCCAGTACTTC. The rearrangement uses TRBV9 and TRBJ2-5; D might be TRBD1 (5 bases). This CDR3 has 14 residues. Trimming took off 4 bases at V and 5 bases at J, with 15 bases between the two ends. CDR1 and CDR2 from the germline V gene are SGDLS and YYNGEE.

This clonotype has at least ten counts. The V gene is TRBV7-8, the J gene TRBJ2-5; the D is unclear. Trimming pared 5 bases from V and 4 bases from J, leaving 11 bases between. Germline V gene data show CDR1 as SGHVS and CDR2 as FQNEAQ. The CDR3 consists of 13 residues. The CDR3 loop is CASSPKLPETQYF. CDR3 in DNA: TGTGCCAGCAGCCCCAAACTTCCAGAGACCCAGTACTTC.

In this sample, this clonotype turned up many times. The rearrangement links TRBV2 to TRBJ2-5; 7 positions match TRBD1. This CDR3 is 16 amino acids long. Trimming removed 6 bases from V and 3 bases from J; junction bases left unmatched: 13. Germline-derived CDR1 and CDR2 are SNHLY and FYNNEI. In DNA, the CDR3 is TGTGCCAGCAGAGGACTCCGGGACAGAGCGAAAGAGACCCAGTACTTC. This encodes CASRGLRDRAKETQYF. The entire variable domain, with the rest obtained from reference TRBV2 and TRBJ2-5, is as follows: EPEVTQTPSHQVTQMGQEVILRCVPISNHLYFYWYRQILGQKVEFLVSFYNNEISEKSEIFDDQFSVERPDGSNFTLKIRSTKLEDSAMYFCASRGLRDRAKETQYFGPGTRLLVL.

This clonotype appeared a few times. The chain joins TRBV28 to TRBJ1-1; possible D gene TRBD1, 5 bases. The CDR3 runs 13 residues. V lost 5 bases to trimming and J lost 4 bases, with 11 bases between them. Germline assignment: CDR1 MDHEN and CDR2 SYDVKM. CDR3 nucleotides: TGTGCCAGCAGTCGACCAGGGCTCACTGAAGCTTTCTTT. This encodes CASSRPGLTEAFF.

This clonotype came up many times. The CDR3 loop reads CASREYGRTGELFF. CDR3 DNA: TGTGCCAGCAGAGAGTATGGGAGGACCGGGGAGCTGTTTTTT. J is TRBJ2-2 and V is TRBV2, with D possibly TRBD2 on 6 matching bases. The CDR3 is 14 amino acids. V gave up 6 bases and J gave up 5 bases, with 13 bases separating them. Germline CDR1 SNHLY, CDR2 FYNNEI.

This clonotype occurred many times. One end of the junction is discordant with germline, which a read error may explain. The chain links TRBV6-5 to TRBJ1-2; 9 bases match TRBD1. There are 13 residues in the CDR3. Germline V gene lookup returns CDR1 MNHEY and CDR2 SVGAGI. This CDR3 is CASRTGQGGAVSF. The CDR3 DNA reads as TGTGCCAGCAGGACGGGACAGGGTGGGGCAGTAAGCTTC.

This clonotype appeared a few times. The chain links TRBV9 to TRBJ1-2; 11 bases are a match to TRBD1. Per the germline V gene, CDR1 is SGDLS and CDR2 is YYNGEE. The CDR3 has 20 amino acids. V shed 0 bases, J shed 8 bases, and the junction held 21 bases outside the gene matches. The CDR3 is CASSVASVQPGQGGQQGYTF. Here the CDR3 DNA reads TGTGCCAGCAGCGTAGCATCTGTACAACCGGGACAGGGGGGGCAGCAAGGCTACACCTTC. Drawing the rest from reference TRBV9 and TRBJ1-2, the complete variable domain is DSGVTQTPKHLITATGQRVTLRCSPRSGDLSVYWYQQSLDQGLQFLIQYYNGEERAKGNILERFSAQQFPDLHSELNLSSLELGDSALYFCASSVASVQPGQGGQQGYTFGSGTRLTVV.

In this sample, this clonotype turned up a few times. This chain uses TRBV2 with TRBJ2-6; D is undetermined. This CDR3 is 9 amino acids long. The germline V gene encodes CDR1 SNHLY and CDR2 FYNNEI. V was trimmed by 3 bases and J by 12 bases, leaving 0 bases between them. DNA for the CDR3: TGTGCCAGCAGTGACGTCCTGACTTTC. Residues: CASSDVLTF.

This clonotype is a singleton in its sample. The rearrangement links TRBV10-3 to TRBJ1-1, with 9 positions matching TRBD1. CDR1 and CDR2 from the germline V gene are ENHRY and SYGVKD. Trimming took 5 bases from V and 6 from J; bases not matched to a gene: 10. This CDR3 is built from 15 residues. The DNA for the CDR3 is TGTGCCATCAGTAAAAGGGACAGGGATCGGTCTGAAGCTTTCTTT. It encodes CAISKRDRDRSEAFF.

This clonotype was observed at least ten times. The genes are TRBV7-6 and TRBJ2-7; no clear D. The CDR3 runs 14 residues. V was trimmed by 1 base and J by 0 bases, leaving 7 bases between them. The V gene's germline CDR1 is SGHVS and CDR2 FNYEAQ. For the CDR3, the DNA is TGTGCCAGCAGCTTAGGTCAGAGCTCCTACGAGCAGTACTTC. Residues: CASSLGQSSYEQYF.

The rearrangement links TRBV5-4 to TRBJ2-7; D unclear. CDR3 length: 15 residues. The V gene's germline CDR1 is SGHNT and CDR2 YYREEE (reference sequence). Trimming took 0 bases from V and 0 from J, leaving 10 bases between them. The CDR3 coding sequence is TGTGCCAGCAGCTTGGACGGCGGTTTCTCCTACGAGCAGTACTTC. It is translated as CASSLDGGFSYEQYF.

This chain connects TRBV12-3 or TRBV12-4 to TRBJ2-2; TRBD2 matches 9 bases. This CDR3 has 15 amino acids. V was pared by 5 bases and J by 4 bases, with 5 bases of the junction left unmatched. This CDR3 is CASSNSGSVTGELFF. CDR3 in DNA: TGTGCCAGCAGTAATAGCGGGAGTGTCACCGGGGAGCTGTTTTTT.

The chain carries TRBV29-1 and TRBJ2-6; D gene unclear. V was clipped by 5 bases and J by 0 bases, with 5 bases between them. The CDR3 is 13 amino acids. Germline V gene data show CDR1 as SQVTM and CDR2 as ANQGSEA. CDR3 region: CSVPDSGANVLTF. The CDR3 DNA sequence: TGCAGCGTTCCAGACTCTGGGGCCAACGTCCTGACTTTC.

This clonotype was counted a few times. V is TRBV4-1 and J is TRBJ1-4; D is undetermined. Trimming cost V 2 bases and J 4 bases, with 8 bases left between them. From germline, CDR1 is MGHRA and CDR2 YSYEKL. This CDR3 contains 14 residues. CDR3 in DNA: TGCGCCAGCAGCCAACCTACAGTTAATGAAAAACTGTTTTTT. It specifies CASSQPTVNEKLFF.

The CDR3: CASSEGGQGVAFF. For the CDR3, the DNA is TGTGCCAGCAGTGAAGGGGGACAGGGGGTGGCTTTCTTT. The chain has TRBV25-1 and TRBJ1-1; TRBD1 agrees at 11 bases. The CDR3 spans 13 residues. Germline V gives CDR1 MGHDK, CDR2 SYGVNS. The V gene end was trimmed by 2 bases and the J gene end by 11 bases; junction bases not matched to a gene: 4.

This clonotype has a handful of counts. The CDR3 region is CASSARGEYTEAFF. The CDR3, as DNA: TGTGCCAGCAGCGCTCGGGGGGAGTACACTGAAGCTTTCTTT. The chain joins TRBV5-4 to TRBJ1-1, with a weak D call TRBD1 (5 bases). The CDR3 totals 14 residues. The germline V gene encodes CDR1 SGHNT and CDR2 YYREEE (reference sequence). The ends were cut back, 4 bases at V and 3 bases at J, with 13 bases in the middle. Filled out from reference TRBV5-4 and TRBJ1-1, the complete variable domain reads ETGVTQSPTHLIKTRGQQVTLRCSSQSGHNTVSWYQQALGQGPQFIFQYYREEENGRGNFPPRFSGLQFPNYSSELNVNALELDDSALYLCASSARGEYTEAFFGQGTRLTVV.

The V gene is TRBV28, the J gene TRBJ2-7, with D possibly matching TRBD2 (5 bases). Germline lookup yields CDR1 MDHEN and CDR2 SYDVKM. V lost 4 bases and J 4 bases, leaving 5 bases between the germline ends. The CDR3 is 11 residues long. CDR3 region: CASSWRYEQYF. Written as DNA, the CDR3 is TGTGCCAGCAGTTGGAGGTACGAGCAGTACTTC.

This clonotype was observed at least ten times. The chain has TRBV14 and TRBJ2-5; D unresolved. CDR3 length equals 15 residues. Germline values: CDR1 SGHDN, CDR2 FVKESK. V dropped 4 bases and J dropped 1 base, with 13 bases sitting between them. CDR3 residues: CASSLITVTQETQYF. CDR3 DNA: TGTGCCAGCAGCCTAATCACAGTAACCCAAGAGACCCAGTACTTC.

In this sample, this clonotype turned up a few times. This chain uses TRBV30 with TRBJ2-7, with unresolved D. This CDR3 is built from 12 residues. The V gene lost 3 bases and the J gene lost 3 bases, with 9 bases spanning the gap. The germline V gene encodes CDR1 GTSNPN and CDR2 SVGIG (reference sequence). The CDR3 nucleotides are TGTGCCTGGAGGTTGGGATACTACGAGCAGTACTTC. This sequence encodes CAWRLGYYEQYF.

This clonotype was observed at least ten times. V is TRBV9 and J is TRBJ1-1; TRBD1 agrees at 7 bases. This CDR3 is 16 amino acids long. V lost 3 bases to trimming and J lost 4 bases; unmatched junction nucleotides: 12. The germline CDR1 and CDR2 sequences are SGDLS and YYNGEE. The CDR3 loop is CASSDRDSLLGTEAFF. CDR3 bases: TGTGCCAGCAGCGACCGGGACAGCCTCCTAGGCACTGAAGCTTTCTTT.

This clonotype has just a few counts. J is TRBJ2-6 and V is TRBV12-3 or TRBV12-4; D remains ambiguous. V lost 7 bases and J lost 2, with 9 bases in between. The CDR3 has 14 amino acids. In DNA form, the CDR3 reads TGTGCCAGCATGTCTAGTCCTGGGGCCAACGTCCTGACTTTC. Translation gives CASMSSPGANVLTF.

This chain links TRBV25-1 with TRBJ2-7, with TRBD2 as a possible D gene (5 bases). Deletions cut 7 bases from V and 0 bases from J, with 19 bases between. CDR1 and CDR2 (germline): MGHDK, SYGVNS. This CDR3 comprises 16 residues. CDR3 residues: CASTGVGRLSSYEQYF. CDR3 nucleotide sequence: TGTGCCAGCACCGGGGTTGGACGGCTCAGCTCCTACGAGCAGTACTTC.

This clonotype was seen repeatedly, ten times or more. The chain is built from TRBV3-1 and TRBJ2-5; tentative D call: TRBD2 (5 bases). The CDR3 consists of 17 residues. Trimming shortened V by 0 bases and J by 4 bases, and 18 bases separated the two germline ends. The germline CDR1 and CDR2 sequences are LGHDT and YNNKEL (reference sequence). CDR3 amino acids: CASSQDRVRRASETQYF. The CDR3 DNA sequence: TGTGCCAGCAGCCAAGATCGAGTTAGGCGGGCTTCAGAGACCCAGTACTTC.

In its sample, this clonotype was seen a few times. The chain employs TRBV4-3 and TRBJ2-7; 7 nucleotides line up with TRBD2. Germline lookup yields CDR1 LGHNA and CDR2 YSLEER. V shed 0 bases, J shed 6 bases, and the junction held 5 bases outside the gene matches. The CDR3 contains 14 residues. The CDR3 region is CASSQEGGSSEQYF. CDR3 DNA sequence: TGCGCCAGCAGCCAAGAGGGCGGGAGTTCCGAGCAGTACTTC.

Of note for this clonotype: A much bigger clone sits one base away, suggesting this may be a read error. The chain links TRBV7-2 to TRBJ1-3; the D is unclear. In germline, CDR1 is SGHTA, CDR2 FQGNSA. Trimming shortened V by 2 bases and J by 0 bases, and 8 bases separated the two germline ends. The CDR3 sequence is 15 residues long. Here the CDR3 reads CASSLPTSSGNTIYF. DNA of the CDR3: TGTGCCAGCAGCTTACCCACGTCCTCTGGAAACACCATATATTTT.